The rows below give T cell receptor beta chains drawn from one sample of a study of blood T cells in healthy people across ages. TCRdb redid the calling of the 5' RACE reads with MiXCR, one entry per CDR3 protein. The sample lists about 630,000 distinct CDR3 sequences, approximately 21% occurring once. Sequenced: blood. The source is a man aged 65 to 79 in good health. CDR3s include the opening cysteine and the closing phenylalanine or tryptophan. D genes are given only for firm matches. The size of a clone is reported for some rows only, either as once, few or many, or as a class for expanded clones.

>TRBV5-1|TRBJ1-1|.|.
TGCGCCAGCAGCTTGGGTTCCCGCCAGACTGAAGCTTTCTTT
CASSLGSRQTEAFF
>TRBV20-1|TRBJ2-2|.|.
TGCAGTGCCGAATTAAGGGGGAGCACCGGGGAGCTGTTTTTT
CSAELRGSTGELFF
>TRBV25-1|TRBJ1-1|.|few
TGTGCCAGCAGTGACTTCGACAGTCCTAACACTGAAGCTTTCTTT
CASSDFDSPNTEAFF
>TRBV6-2/TRBV6-3|TRBJ1-5|.|.
TGTGCTAGCAGTTACTCAGGTGGAATTAGCAATCAGCCCCAGCATTTT
CASSYSGGISNQPQHF
>TRBV6-5|TRBJ2-2|TRBD2|.
TGTGCCAGCAGTTACGGGGGAGGGGATTACACCGGGGAGCTGTTTTTT
CASSYGGGDYTGELFF
>TRBV10-3|TRBJ2-5|TRBD2|many
TGTGCCATCAAGGGACTAGCCGAAGAGACCCAGTACTTC
CAIKGLAEETQYF
>TRBV20-1|TRBJ1-1|.|.
TGCAGTGCTAGAGATTCCTTTACTGGGTTCGGCACTGAAGCTTTCTTT
CSARDSFTGFGTEAFF
>TRBV6-1|TRBJ2-5|TRBD2|few
TGTGCCAGCAGTGAACTAGCGGGAGTTGGAGAGACCCAGTACTTC
CASSELAGVGETQYF
>TRBV9|TRBJ2-7|TRBD1|.
TGTGCCAGCAGCGTAGAGGCGTCAGGGGGCTCTGGCGAGCAGTACTTC
CASSVEASGGSGEQYF
>TRBV29-1|TRBJ1-4|TRBD1|few
TGCAGCGTCAAGGAGGGACAGGGGGTTTCAACTAATGAAAAACTGTTTTTT
CSVKEGQGVSTNEKLFF
>TRBV4-1|TRBJ1-4|TRBD1|many
TGCGCCAGCAGCCAGGGGACAGCTGGAACTAATGAAAAACTGTTTTTT
CASSQGTAGTNEKLFF
>TRBV20-1|TRBJ2-7|.|.
TGCAGTGCTGGCCGGTGGAGCTCCTACGAGCAGTACTTC
CSAGRWSSYEQYF
>TRBV29-1|TRBJ1-4|.|many
TGCAGCGCCATGTTTGAAAAACTGTTTTTT
CSAMFEKLFF
>TRBV5-1|TRBJ2-7|.|many
TGCGCCAGCAGCGCCGATCGACTCTACGAGCAGTACTTC
CASSADRLYEQYF
>TRBV20-1|TRBJ2-7|.|few
TGCAGTGCTAGTATGGGTCGGTCCTACGAGCAGTACTTC
CSASMGRSYEQYF
>TRBV5-1|TRBJ1-4|.|.
TGCGCCAGCAGCTCCGGCGGGGTAATGGGTGAAAAACTGTTTTTT
CASSSGGVMGEKLFF
>TRBV20-1|TRBJ1-4|TRBD1|few
TGCAGTGCTAGGGGACAGGGTGGTCGTGAAAAACTGTTTTTT
CSARGQGGREKLFF
>TRBV6-5|TRBJ1-1|.|.
TGTGCCAGCAGTTACTCGCAGAGAACTGAAGCTTTCTTT
CASSYSQRTEAFF
>TRBV20-1|TRBJ2-3|TRBD2|.
TGCAGTGCCCTGGGATCGGGAGGGACAGATACGCAGTATTTT
CSALGSGGTDTQYF
>TRBV4-1|TRBJ2-5|TRBD2|.
TGCGCCAGCAGCCAAGAGGGACTAGCTGATCGGGAGACCCAGTACTTC
CASSQEGLADRETQYF
>TRBV5-1|TRBJ2-3|TRBD2|few
TGCGCCAGCAGCAAAACTAGCGGGAGTGGGAATACGCAGTATTTT
CASSKTSGSGNTQYF
>TRBV20-1|TRBJ2-1|.|.
TGCAGTGCTAGAGATTTCCGAGGGACTCGCGATGAGCAGTTCTTC
CSARDFRGTRDEQFF
>TRBV4-2|TRBJ2-3|TRBD2|.
TGTGCCAGCAGCCCCCGTCATGGCGGGAGTGGAAATACGCAGTATTTT
CASSPRHGGSGNTQYF
>TRBV29-1|TRBJ1-1|.|.
TGCAGCGTGGTGAAGGGGATGAACACTGAAGCTTTCTTT
CSVVKGMNTEAFF
>TRBV12-5|TRBJ2-1|.|.
TGTGCTAGTGGTTTGTCGGGGGCAAACAATGAGCAGTTCTTC
CASGLSGANNEQFF
>TRBV24-1|TRBJ2-1|TRBD1|.
TGTGCCACCAGTGATATGACAGGGGAGAGCGATGAGCAGTTCTTC
CATSDMTGESDEQFF
>TRBV6-2/TRBV6-3|TRBJ2-7|.|.
TGTGCCAGCAGTTCCGTACTCTACGAGCAGTACTTC
CASSSVLYEQYF
>TRBV7-2|TRBJ2-5|.|few
TGTGCCAGCAGCTTAGGGATAGTAGAGACCCAGTACTTC
CASSLGIVETQYF
>TRBV7-9|TRBJ2-1|.|.
TGTGCCAGCAGCTTATTCCAATCCAATGAGCAGTTCTTC
CASSLFQSNEQFF
>TRBV25-1|TRBJ2-2|.|many
TGTGCCAGCACCTCCTCAGGGTCCGGGGAGCTGTTTTTT
CASTSSGSGELFF
>TRBV3-1|TRBJ2-7|.|.
TGTGCCAGCAGCCTGGAAGTCGAGCAGTACTTC
CASSLEVEQYF
>TRBV4-1|TRBJ1-2|.|once
TGCGCCAGCAGCCAAGATCCCGGGACATCTATCGATGGCTACACCTTC
CASSQDPGTSIDGYTF
>TRBV3-1|TRBJ2-1|TRBD2|.
TGTGCCAGCAGCCAAGAACTGGGGACTAGCGGGAGGGGTAATGAGCAGTTCTTC
CASSQELGTSGRGNEQFF
>TRBV12-3/TRBV12-4|TRBJ2-5|.|.
TGTGCCAGCAGCCGAGGGAGCAGGGAGACCCAGTACTTC
CASSRGSRETQYF
>TRBV25-1|TRBJ2-5|.|.
TGTGCCAGCAGTGAATACGGAGGGGGCAGGGCCCAGTACTTC
CASSEYGGGRAQYF
>TRBV7-9|TRBJ2-1|TRBD2|few
TGTGCCAGCAGCTCCAAGTTGGGACTAGCCCCCAATGAGCAGTTCTTC
CASSSKLGLAPNEQFF
>TRBV12-3/TRBV12-4|TRBJ1-1|.|few
TGTGCCAGCAGTTTAGCCTCGGGGGGCGAAGCTTTCTTT
CASSLASGGEAFF
>TRBV15|TRBJ2-3|.|many
TGTGCCACCAGCAGAGGGTCTCAGGCGGATACGCAGTATTTT
CATSRGSQADTQYF
>TRBV19|TRBJ2-1|.|few
TGTGCCAGTAGTATGTGGCGGCCAGGGAGTGATGAGCAGTTCTTC
CASSMWRPGSDEQFF
>TRBV20-1|TRBJ2-7|TRBD2|.
TGCAGTGCTAGAGACAGACTAGCGGGAGTTTGGTACGAGCAGTACTTC
CSARDRLAGVWYEQYF
>TRBV4-2|TRBJ1-2|.|few
TGTGCCAGCAGCCAACCCCAAGGCGACTATGGCTACACCTTC
CASSQPQGDYGYTF